This T cell receptor beta chain appears in the sequencing data of a study of blood T cell repertoires in COVID-19. Study-level information: Researchers got acute and convalescent COVID-19 samples from the United States, Italy and Spain. In each case, the material was cDNA or gDNA derived from T cells, B-cell-depleted T cells, or PBMCs.

This clone was found a few times. Authors' methods: The assay estimated nucleated cells by amplifying reference gene primers. The data were produced by immunoSEQ multiplex PCR, yet TCRdb's version contains in-frame clones alone and is incomplete. Clone size and V and J calls were adopted from that table, with D and trimming inferred from the DNA. Of around 150,000 clones listed, just under 90% are singletons. The TCR sequence derives from a woman in her thirties or forties with acute or convalescent COVID-19. Sample: peripheral blood.

CDR3 DNA: TGTGCCAGCAGCGACCCGCACCGACAGGTTATGTACACTGAAGCTTTCTTT. It is translated as CASSDPHRQVMYTEAFF. J is TRBJ1-1 and V is TRBV2, with D possibly being TRBD1 (6 bases). With 6 bases removed from V and 3 bases from J, the gap between germline ends came to 23 bases. The germline V gene encodes CDR1 SNHLY and CDR2 FYNNEI. This CDR3 spans 17 amino acids. Complete variable domain (other parts from reference TRBV2 and TRBJ1-1): EPEVTQTPSHQVTQMGQEVILRCVPISNHLYFYWYRQILGQKVEFLVSFYNNEISEKSEIFDDQFSVERPDGSNFTLKIRSTKLEDSAMYFCASSDPHRQVMYTEAFFGQGTRLTVV.